The T cell receptor beta chain described here comes from a study of T cells after yellow fever vaccination. TCRdb used MiXCR to reprocess the 5' RACE reads, holding one entry per CDR3 protein. The repertoire holds 500,000 to 650,000 distinct CDR3 sequences, with 12% as singletons. V gave up 6 bases and J gave up 4 bases, with 15 bases separating them. This CDR3 contains 14 residues. The gene calls are TRBV12-3 or TRBV12-4 and TRBJ1-2; D is perhaps TRBD1 (6 bases). The specimen comprised PBMCs, sampled on the day of the yellow fever booster vaccination. This TCR was sampled from a young man who received the YFV17D yellow fever vaccine. CDR3 in DNA: TGTGCCAGCAGAGAAATAGACAGGCCCTATGGCTACACCTTC. It specifies CASREIDRPYGYTF.